The 30 T cell receptor beta chains below were found in one sample sequenced in a study of CD8+ T cells in alopecia areata. It was cDNA, reverse transcribed from extracted RNA, that served as the sequencing template. Clones were sequenced by immunoSEQ multiplex PCR, and TCRdb holds only the in-frame ones, with some missing. The repertoire consists of about 94,000 clones, with more than 65% occurring once and the leading ten covering 17%. Indicated treatment: oral pan-JAK inhibitor, 5-10 mg twice daily. The material sequenced was CD8+ T cells sorted from blood, taken at week 44, from a patient treated with tofacitinib. The receptors shown here come from a human donor with alopecia areata.

The rearrangement links TRBV11-2 to TRBJ2-1; TRBD1 or TRBD2 may be the D gene (5 bases each). CDR1 is SGHAT and CDR2 is FQNNGV in the germline V gene. Trimming left V 6 bases short and J 1 base short, with 10 bases between. This CDR3 spans 14 amino acids. CDR3 DNA sequence: TGTGCCAGCAGTGTGGGGGAATCCTACAATGAGCAGTTCTTC. As protein: CASSVGESYNEQFF.

The chain combines TRBV7-2 with TRBJ2-5, with 9 nucleotides matching TRBD1. Germline V lookup: CDR1 SGHTA, CDR2 FQGNSA. V lost 5 bases, J lost 5 bases, and 6 bases stayed unmatched. The CDR3 length is 14 residues. The CDR3 bases are TGTGCCAGCAGCACAACAGGGGGCAGGGAGACCCAGTACTTC. This gives the protein CASSTTGGRETQYF. The whole variable domain, filled in from reference TRBV7-2 and TRBJ2-5, reads GAGVSQSPSNKVTEKGKDVELRCDPISGHTALYWYRQSLGQGLEFLIYFQGNSAPDKSGLPSDRFSAERTGGSVSTLTIQRTQQEDSAVYLCASSTTGGRETQYFGPGTRLLVL.

The chain combines TRBV10-3 with TRBJ2-2; 14 bases are a match to TRBD2. J gave up 7 bases and V 5 bases, and 9 bases lay outside the gene matches. This CDR3 is built from 17 residues. CDR1 is ENHRY and CDR2 is SYGVKD in the germline V gene. CDR3 DNA: TGTGCCATCAGTCCTCCGACTAGCGGGGGGGCCGACGGGGAGCTGTTTTTT. It encodes CAISPPTSGGADGELFF.

V usage is TRBV29-1 and J usage is TRBJ1-1, with 7 bases lining up with TRBD1. CDR1 SQVTM and CDR2 ANQGSEA come from the germline V gene. V was clipped by 6 bases and J by 4 bases; unmatched bases: 8. The CDR3 is made up of 13 amino acids. Here the CDR3 DNA reads TGCAGCGTCCGGGACAGTGGGGCCACTGAAGCTTTCTTT. It codes for CSVRDSGATEAFF.

The genes are TRBV7-3 and TRBJ1-1, with D perhaps TRBD1 (6 bases). With 5 bases removed from V and 1 base from J, the gap between germline ends came to 11 bases. CDR1 is SGHTA and CDR2 is FQGTGA in the germline V gene. The CDR3 contains 14 residues. CDR3 DNA sequence: TGTGCCAGCAGCCCGACAGGATCGAACACTGAAGCTTTCTTT. Translating gives CASSPTGSNTEAFF.

This clone is classed as medium-sized. The rearrangement links TRBV4-1 to TRBJ2-7, with a possible D match to TRBD2 (6 bases). With 1 base removed from V and 0 bases from J, the gap between germline ends came to 7 bases. This CDR3 has 14 residues. CDR1 is MGHRA, CDR2 YSYEKL, per germline. The CDR3 is CASSQVADSYEQYF. The CDR3 DNA follows: TGCGCCAGCAGCCAAGTAGCGGACTCCTACGAGCAGTACTTC.

The V call is TRBV6-4, the J call TRBJ2-7; the D is unclear. The CDR3 has 11 residues. Per germline, CDR1 MRHNA and CDR2 SNTAGT. Trimming removed 3 bases at V and 4 bases at J, with 4 bases between. The CDR3 protein is CASSDGYEQYF. The CDR3 DNA follows: TGTGCCAGCAGTGATGGGTACGAGCAGTACTTC.

This CDR3 is CASSNGDYYGYTF. CDR3 sequence (DNA): TGTGCCAGCAGTAACGGGGATTACTATGGCTACACCTTC. V usage is TRBV2 and J usage is TRBJ1-2; D is ambiguous. The length of the CDR3 is 13 residues. Germline V gives CDR1 SNHLY, CDR2 FYNNEI. Trimming cost V 5 bases and J 3 bases, with 10 bases left between them. The full variable domain, its missing parts supplied by reference TRBV2 and TRBJ1-2, is EPEVTQTPSHQVTQMGQEVILRCVPISNHLYFYWYRQILGQKVEFLVSFYNNEISEKSEIFDDQFSVERPDGSNFTLKIRSTKLEDSAMYFCASSNGDYYGYTFGSGTRLTVV.

The chain recombines TRBV19 with TRBJ2-7; 7 positions match TRBD1. Germline trimming cut 1 base from V and 4 bases from J; bases unmatched to any gene: 7. Looked up from germline, CDR1 is LNHDA and CDR2 is SQIVND (reference sequence). The CDR3 consists of 15 residues. CDR3 nucleotide sequence: TGTGCCAGTAGTATAGTAAGACAGGGTACGTACGAGCAGTACTTC. It yields the protein CASSIVRQGTYEQYF.

The chain carries TRBV4-3 and TRBJ2-7, with 7 bases that match TRBD1. The V gene end was trimmed by 0 bases and the J gene end by 5 bases; junction bases not matched to a gene: 7. The length of the CDR3 is 15 residues. Germline V gene lookup returns CDR1 LGHNA and CDR2 YSLEER. CDR3 sequence (DNA): TGCGCCAGCAGCCAAGACGGGACAGAAAAGAACGAGCAGTACTTC. The encoded protein is CASSQDGTEKNEQYF.

This clone was detected only a few times. The gene calls are TRBV9 and TRBJ2-5; D call uncertain. Germline lookup yields CDR1 SGDLS and CDR2 YYNGEE. The CDR3 is 13 amino acids. With 0 bases removed from V and 2 bases from J, the gap between germline ends came to 5 bases. The CDR3 loop reads CASSVDTQETQYF. CDR3 sequence (DNA): TGTGCCAGCAGCGTAGACACTCAAGAGACCCAGTACTTC.

The V call is TRBV30, the J call TRBJ1-2; 8 nucleotides match TRBD1. The V and J ends lost 4 bases and 4 bases, in that order; junction bases with no gene match: 8. Germline-derived CDR1 and CDR2 are GTSNPN and SVGIG (reference sequence). This CDR3 spans 14 amino acids. The CDR3 spells CAWTYRGNFYGYTF. The CDR3, as DNA: TGTGCCTGGACATACAGGGGGAACTTCTATGGCTACACCTTC.

This sequence joins TRBV7-9 and TRBJ1-6; D is unclear. The CDR3 is 16 amino acids. Germline CDR1 is SEHNR and CDR2 is FQNEAQ (reference sequence). Trimming removed 2 bases at V and 6 bases at J, with 14 bases between. The CDR3 DNA is TGTGCCAGCAGCTTACTTGGGCAGGAGCTTAATTCACCCCTCCACTTT. It is translated as CASSLLGQELNSPLHF.

V and J are TRBV5-1 and TRBJ2-7; D is uncertain. V was clipped by 0 bases and J by 2 bases, with 6 bases between them. This CDR3 comprises 13 residues. Germline loops: CDR1 SGHRS, CDR2 YFSETQ. This chain's CDR3 is CASSLAEPYEQYF. As DNA, the CDR3 is TGCGCCAGCAGCTTGGCCGAGCCCTACGAGCAGTACTTC. Complete variable domain (other parts from reference TRBV5-1 and TRBJ2-7): KAGVTQTPRYLIKTRGQQVTLSCSPISGHRSVSWYQQTPGQGLQFLFEYFSETQRNKGNFPGRFSGRQFSNSRSEMNVSTLELGDSALYLCASSLAEPYEQYFGPGTRLTVT.

In DNA, the CDR3 is TGTGCCAGCACCCCGACAGGTCCCTCCGAAGCTTTCTTT. This translates into CASTPTGPSEAFF. The rearrangement joins TRBV7-9 to TRBJ1-1; D might be TRBD1 (6 bases). Trimming pared 7 bases from V and 8 bases from J, leaving 17 bases between. The CDR3 covers 13 residues. Germline V CDR1 and CDR2: SEHNR, FQNEAQ (reference sequence).

The chain recombines TRBV5-1 with TRBJ2-5, with TRBD1 matching 7 bases. Germline V lookup: CDR1 SGHRS, CDR2 YFSETQ. J gave up 2 bases and V 3 bases, and 7 bases lay outside the gene matches. The CDR3 is 15 amino acids. In DNA form, the CDR3 reads TGCGCCAGCAGCTGGACAACAGGGGATCAAGAGACCCAGTACTTC. Translation gives CASSWTTGDQETQYF.

V gene TRBV4-1 combines with J gene TRBJ2-3; no firm D call. The V end was cut by 0 bases, the J end by 2 bases, with 9 bases between. The CDR3 length is 15 residues. Looked up from germline, CDR1 is MGHRA and CDR2 is YSYEKL. In DNA form, the CDR3 reads TGCGCCAGCAGCCAAGAAATACATAACACAGATACGCAGTATTTT. Protein sequence: CASSQEIHNTDTQYF.

The chain couples TRBV19 to TRBJ2-1; no clear D. Germline CDR1 reads LNHDA; CDR2 reads SQIVND (reference sequence). CDR3 length equals 11 residues. Between the trimmed V and J ends, which lost 4 bases and 10 bases, there was a span of 8 bases. CDR3 in DNA: TGTGCCAGTAGTAAACGGCAAGAGCAGTTCTTC. Its protein product is CASSKRQEQFF.

The chain couples TRBV29-1 to TRBJ2-3; 7 positions match TRBD1. The CDR3 has 14 residues. Trimming took 6 bases from V and 6 from J; bases not matched to a gene: 12. Germline values: CDR1 SQVTM, CDR2 ANQGSEA. This CDR3 reads CSVRGTDGWDTQYF. In DNA, the CDR3 is TGCAGCGTCCGAGGGACAGATGGATGGGATACGCAGTATTTT.

This rearrangement joins TRBV4-1 to TRBJ1-1, with a weak D call TRBD1 (6 bases). This CDR3 has 14 amino acids. Germline V gene sequence: CDR1 MGHRA, CDR2 YSYEKL. V lost 4 bases to trimming and J lost 1 base, with 10 bases between them. The CDR3 reads CASSPPTGNTEAFF. In DNA form, the CDR3 reads TGCGCCAGCAGCCCACCGACAGGGAACACTGAAGCTTTCTTT.

The rearrangement uses TRBV2 and TRBJ1-6; 12 positions match TRBD1. The CDR3 sequence is 18 residues long. Germline-derived CDR1 and CDR2 are SNHLY and FYNNEI. Trimming at V came to 6 bases and at J to 6 bases, leaving 12 bases not matched to a gene. The CDR3 DNA reads TGTGCCAGCAGCTCAGGAGGGACAGGGGGCGAACCTAATTCACCCCTCCACTTT. Protein: CASSSGGTGGEPNSPLHF.

This chain connects TRBV7-9 to TRBJ2-4; D unclear. CDR3 length: 12 residues. CDR1 is SEHNR and CDR2 is FQNEAQ in the germline V gene (reference sequence). The germline V and J ends were trimmed by 5 bases and 6 bases, with 8 bases remaining between them. The CDR3 region is CASSHLLNIQYF. The DNA for the CDR3 is TGTGCCAGCAGCCATTTGCTAAACATTCAGTACTTC. Full variable domain (outside the CDR3, taken from reference TRBV7-9 and TRBJ2-4): DTGVSQNPRHKITKRGQNVTFRCDPISEHNRLYWYRQTLGQGPEFLTYFQNEAQLEKSRLLSDRFSAERPKGSFSTLEIQRTEQGDSAMYLCASSHLLNIQYFGAGTRLSVL.

There are a few counts of this clone. V and J are TRBV7-2 and TRBJ2-7; 7 bases line up with TRBD1. V lost 5 bases and J lost 3; bases outside the gene matches: 10. CDR3 length: 15 residues. The germline V gene has CDR1 SGHTA and CDR2 FQGNSA. CDR3 loop: CASSGPRQGSYEQYF. The CDR3 DNA reads as TGTGCCAGCAGCGGACCCCGACAGGGAAGCTACGAGCAGTACTTC.

This chain links TRBV29-1 with TRBJ1-2; D gene uncertain. Trimming removed 7 bases at V and 0 bases at J, with 6 bases between. The length of the CDR3 is 11 residues. Germline-derived CDR1 and CDR2 are SQVTM and ANQGSEA. CDR3 in amino acids: CSDSSNYGYTF. In DNA, the CDR3 is TGCAGCGATTCATCTAACTATGGCTACACCTTC.

V is TRBV15 and J is TRBJ1-1; TRBD1 matches 12 bases. The CDR3 runs to 17 residues. Germline values: CDR1 LNHNV, CDR2 YYDKDF (reference sequence). The junction had 7 bases not matched to a gene; V was cut back by 5 bases and J by 0 bases. The CDR3 here is CATSESGQGAVNTEAFF. The CDR3 nucleotides read TGTGCCACCAGCGAATCGGGACAGGGGGCCGTGAACACTGAAGCTTTCTTT. Supplemented by reference TRBV15 and TRBJ1-1, the full variable domain reads DAMVIQNPRYQVTQFGKPVTLSCSQTLNHNVMYWYQQKSSQAPKLLFHYYDKDFNNEADTPDNFQSRRPNTSFCFLDIRSPGLGDTAMYLCATSESGQGAVNTEAFFGQGTRLTVV.

The chain uses TRBV5-1 and TRBJ1-1; a possible D gene is TRBD1 (6 bases). The CDR3 consists of 15 residues. The germline V and J ends were trimmed by 1 base and 0 bases, with 10 bases remaining between them. CDR1 is SGHRS and CDR2 is YFSETQ in the germline V gene. The CDR3, as DNA: TGCGCCAGCAGCTTGTATACAGGGCTGAACACTGAAGCTTTCTTT. Residues: CASSLYTGLNTEAFF.

This chain joins TRBV30 and TRBJ2-7; 11 nucleotides agree with TRBD2. The germline V gene encodes CDR1 GTSNPN and CDR2 SVGIG (reference sequence). The CDR3 length is 14 residues. With V trimmed by 2 bases and J by 1 base, 1 base remained unmatched. The CDR3 spells CAWSTSGGSYEQYF. The CDR3 DNA reads TGTGCCTGGAGTACTAGCGGGGGTTCCTACGAGCAGTACTTC.

The rearrangement links TRBV29-1 to TRBJ1-2; 7 nucleotides align to TRBD1. The CDR3 is 13 residues long. The germline V gene encodes CDR1 SQVTM and CDR2 ANQGSEA. V shed 7 bases and J 6 bases; nucleotides not matched to a gene: 11. CDR3 bases: TGCAGCGGTGCCGGGACAGCTGACAATGGCTACACCTTC. It yields the protein CSGAGTADNGYTF.

The chain recombines TRBV4-3 with TRBJ1-1; a weak D match, TRBD1 (5 bases). Germline V gene lookup returns CDR1 LGHNA and CDR2 YSLEER. The germline V and J ends were trimmed by 1 base and 5 bases, with 17 bases remaining between them. There are 16 residues in the CDR3. CDR3 sequence: CASSQGSGGSDTEAFF. The CDR3 DNA follows: TGCGCCAGCAGCCAAGGTAGCGGGGGGTCCGATACTGAAGCTTTCTTT.

This clone was recorded once. The rearrangement joins TRBV7-9 to TRBJ2-7; no reliable D call. CDR1 and CDR2 (germline): SEHNR, FQNEAQ (reference sequence). The V end lost 4 bases, the J end lost 4 bases, and 8 bases lay between the germline ends. This CDR3 contains 12 residues. CDR3 coding DNA: TGTGCCAGCAGCTCGAGAGCTTACGAGCAGTACTTC. It specifies CASSSRAYEQYF.